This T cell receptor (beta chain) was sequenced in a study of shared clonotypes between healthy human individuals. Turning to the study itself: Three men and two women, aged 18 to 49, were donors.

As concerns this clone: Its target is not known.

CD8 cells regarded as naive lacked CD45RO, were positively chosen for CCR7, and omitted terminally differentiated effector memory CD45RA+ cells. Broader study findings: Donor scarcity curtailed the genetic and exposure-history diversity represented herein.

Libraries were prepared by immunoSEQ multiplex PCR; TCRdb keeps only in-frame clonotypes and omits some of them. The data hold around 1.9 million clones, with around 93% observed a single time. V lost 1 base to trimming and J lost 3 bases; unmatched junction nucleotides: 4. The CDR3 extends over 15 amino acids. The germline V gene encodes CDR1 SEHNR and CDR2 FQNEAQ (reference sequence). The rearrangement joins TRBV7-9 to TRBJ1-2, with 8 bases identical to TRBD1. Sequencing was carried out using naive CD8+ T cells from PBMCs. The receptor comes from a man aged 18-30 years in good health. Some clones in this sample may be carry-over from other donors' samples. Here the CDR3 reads CASSLGTGNHYGYTF. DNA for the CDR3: TGTGCCAGCAGCTTAGGGACAGGGAATCACTATGGCTACACCTTC. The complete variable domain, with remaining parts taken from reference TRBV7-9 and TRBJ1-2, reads DTGVSQNPRHKITKRGQNVTFRCDPISEHNRLYWYRQTLGQGPEFLTYFQNEAQLEKSRLLSDRFSAERPKGSFSTLEIQRTEQGDSAMYLCASSLGTGNHYGYTFGSGTRLTVV.